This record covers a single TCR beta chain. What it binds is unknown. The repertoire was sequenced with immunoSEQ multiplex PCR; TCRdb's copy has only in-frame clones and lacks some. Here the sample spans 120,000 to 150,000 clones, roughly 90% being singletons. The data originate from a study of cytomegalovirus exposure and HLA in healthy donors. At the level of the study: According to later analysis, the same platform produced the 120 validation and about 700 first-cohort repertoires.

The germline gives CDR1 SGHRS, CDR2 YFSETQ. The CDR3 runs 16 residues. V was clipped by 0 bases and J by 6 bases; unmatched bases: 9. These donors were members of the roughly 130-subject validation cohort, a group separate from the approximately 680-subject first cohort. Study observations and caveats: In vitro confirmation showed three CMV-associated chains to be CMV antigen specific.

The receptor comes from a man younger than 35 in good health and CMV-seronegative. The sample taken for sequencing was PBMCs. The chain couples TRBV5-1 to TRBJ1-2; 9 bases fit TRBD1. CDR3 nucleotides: TGCGCCAGCAGCTTGGGGATCGGGACAGGGTTTAATGGCTACACCTTC. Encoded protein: CASSLGIGTGFNGYTF.